One sample yielded the 26 T cell receptor beta chains listed below, sequenced in a study of identical twins. TCRdb analysed the 5' RACE reads with MiXCR anew, one entry per CDR3 protein. The data contain 500,000 or so distinct CDR3 sequences, roughly an eighth of them singletons. These data were also filed under a second study, of yellow fever vaccine responses in identical twins.

The specimen sequenced was CD4+ T cells sorted from blood. The receptor source for this set is a woman younger than 30 in good health.

This clonotype has a count of ten or more. This chain joins TRBV12-3 or TRBV12-4 and TRBJ2-2; D remains unclear. With 5 bases removed from V and 6 bases from J, the gap between germline ends came to 13 bases. The CDR3 has 14 amino acids. Written as DNA, the CDR3 is TGTGCCAGCAGTCTGCGACCCGCTGCCGGGGAGCTGTTTTTT. This translates into CASSLRPAAGELFF.

V gene TRBV6-1 combines with J gene TRBJ2-1; 11 nucleotides line up with TRBD2. This CDR3 comprises 14 residues. The J segment lost 8 bases and the V segment lost 6 bases, leaving 6 bases of the junction unmatched. Per germline, CDR1 MNHNS and CDR2 SASEGT. CDR3 bases: TGTGCCAGCAGGATAGCGGGGGGGCGCGATGAGCAGTTCTTC. This gives the protein CASRIAGGRDEQFF.

This chain links TRBV20-1 with TRBJ2-7; D remains unclear. The CDR3 runs to 14 residues. Trimming removed 0 bases at V and 0 bases at J, with 9 bases between. Germline V gene lookup returns CDR1 DFQATT and CDR2 SNEGSKA (reference sequence). The CDR3 reads CSARDEHSSYEQYF. Written as DNA, the CDR3 is TGCAGTGCTAGAGACGAACACAGCTCCTACGAGCAGTACTTC.

The chain uses TRBV10-3 and TRBJ2-7; the D is unclear. The CDR3 is made up of 11 amino acids. From germline, CDR1 is ENHRY and CDR2 SYGVKD. The V end was cut by 6 bases, the J end by 3 bases, with 6 bases between. In DNA form, the CDR3 reads TGTGCCATCAGCGTCGGCTACGAGCAGTACTTC. It encodes CAISVGYEQYF.

There are a few counts of this clonotype. The genes are TRBV20-1 and TRBJ2-7; a weak D match, TRBD1 (6 bases). The CDR3 is made up of 15 amino acids. Germline values: CDR1 DFQATT, CDR2 SNEGSKA (reference sequence). The V gene lost 0 bases and the J gene lost 0 bases, with 12 bases spanning the gap. In DNA, the CDR3 is TGCAGTGCTAGAGATTTCCGGGACAACTCCTACGAGCAGTACTTC. As protein: CSARDFRDNSYEQYF.

This clonotype has just a few counts. The rearrangement uses TRBV6-2 or TRBV6-3 and TRBJ2-1; 13 bases agree with TRBD2. This CDR3 comprises 17 residues. Germline CDR1 is MNHEY and CDR2 is SVGEGT. Trimming took 5 bases from V and 9 from J; bases not matched to a gene: 13. CDR3 DNA sequence: TGTGCCAGCAGTAAACAAGGACTAGCGGGAGACATGAGTGAGCAGTTCTTC. Amino acid sequence: CASSKQGLAGDMSEQFF.

The chain is built from TRBV25-1 and TRBJ2-7; D gene uncertain. The CDR3 covers 16 residues. V was cut by 1 base and J by 1 base, with 14 bases left in between. The germline V gene has CDR1 MGHDK and CDR2 SYGVNS. The CDR3 DNA is TGTGCCAGCAGTGAATTTGGGTCCGGGCGGTCCTACGAGCAGTACTTC. Amino acids: CASSEFGSGRSYEQYF.

This clonotype appeared a few times. The chain uses TRBV21-1 and TRBJ2-7. TRBV21-1 is a known pseudogene. The CDR3 loop spans 9 amino acids. The CDR3 loop is CARSGEQYF. DNA for the CDR3: TGTGCCCGGTCGGGCGAGCAGTACTTC.

This clonotype was found a few times. The chain recombines TRBV5-1 with TRBJ1-2; D is undetermined. The germline V gene encodes CDR1 SGHRS and CDR2 YFSETQ. This CDR3 has 17 amino acids. With 0 bases removed from V and 3 bases from J, the gap between germline ends came to 18 bases. CDR3 loop: CASSLGSSKVAYYGYTF. The CDR3 DNA reads as TGCGCCAGCAGCTTGGGGAGCTCCAAAGTTGCTTACTATGGCTACACCTTC.

This clonotype was recorded a few times. The rearrangement uses TRBV27 and TRBJ1-5, with D perhaps matching TRBD1 (5 bases). Germline V gene lookup returns CDR1 MNHEY and CDR2 SMNVEV (reference sequence). Trimming removed 8 bases from V and 3 bases from J, with 14 bases in between. This CDR3 spans 14 amino acids. CDR3 loop: CASAAGQNNQPQHF. The CDR3 region has the DNA TGTGCCAGCGCAGCCGGACAAAACAATCAGCCCCAGCATTTT.

V and J are TRBV24-1 and TRBJ2-3, with TRBD2 matching 8 bases. The CDR3 runs to 16 residues. CDR1 and CDR2 from the germline V gene are KGHDR and SFDVKD. The V segment lost 4 bases and the J segment 1 base; nucleotides outside the gene matches: 6. The CDR3 here is CATSDLALAGTDTQYF. The CDR3 DNA follows: TGTGCCACCAGTGACCTCGCACTAGCGGGCACAGATACGCAGTATTTT.

This clonotype was seen more than once but under ten times. The gene calls are TRBV15 and TRBJ2-1, with 8 bases that match TRBD1. Germline CDR1 LNHNV, CDR2 YYDKDF (reference sequence). With 0 bases clipped from V and 0 bases from J, the junction kept 7 bases outside the gene matches. This CDR3 is 18 amino acids long. The CDR3 sequence: CATSRDTSQGASYNEQFF. The CDR3 nucleotides are TGTGCCACCAGCAGAGATACTAGCCAGGGGGCCTCCTACAATGAGCAGTTCTTC.

V and J are TRBV6-5 and TRBJ1-2; D gene unclear. Germline CDR1 and CDR2: MNHEY and SVGAGI. The length of the CDR3 is 14 residues. V was pared by 0 bases and J by 2 bases, with 7 bases between. CDR3 amino acids: CASSYSGENYGYTF. The CDR3 DNA is TGTGCCAGCAGTTACTCGGGCGAAAACTATGGCTACACCTTC.

This clonotype turned up a few times. The chain couples TRBV29-1 to TRBJ2-7; D perhaps matches TRBD2 (5 bases). V lost 4 bases to trimming and J lost 2 bases, with 12 bases between them. Germline assignment: CDR1 SQVTM and CDR2 ANQGSEA. The CDR3 runs to 13 residues. The DNA of the CDR3 is TGCAGCGTTGTCGGAGGTAGTGCCTACGAGCAGTACTTC. Translation gives CSVVGGSAYEQYF.

The chain's CDR3 is CASSYIRGQPQHF. CDR3 nucleotides: TGTGCCAGCAGTTACATCAGGGGGCAGCCCCAGCATTTT. This sequence joins TRBV6-5 and TRBJ1-5; 7 bases fit TRBD1. Germline V gene sequence: CDR1 MNHEY, CDR2 SVGAGI. This CDR3 is built from 13 residues. V lost 2 bases and J lost 7; bases outside the gene matches: 2.

This clonotype has just a few counts. The V call is TRBV12-3 or TRBV12-4, the J call TRBJ2-3, with 11 bases that match TRBD2. With 6 bases clipped from V and 4 bases from J, the junction kept 6 bases outside the gene matches. The CDR3 length is 15 residues. The CDR3 region is CASRVLAGGSDTQYF. The CDR3 DNA follows: TGTGCCAGCAGAGTCCTAGCGGGGGGTTCAGATACGCAGTATTTT.

The V gene is TRBV24-1, the J gene TRBJ1-6; D remains unclear. Trimming shortened V by 3 bases and J by 4 bases, and 6 bases separated the two germline ends. Germline V lookup: CDR1 KGHDR, CDR2 SFDVKD. The CDR3 runs to 14 residues. CDR3 loop: CATSDGVYNSPLHF. The CDR3 bases are TGTGCCACCAGTGATGGAGTTTATAATTCACCCCTCCACTTT.

There are a few counts of this clonotype. The gene calls are TRBV5-1 and TRBJ2-1; D might be TRBD1 or TRBD2, each matching 5 bases. V lost 0 bases, J lost 8 bases, and 15 bases lay in between. The CDR3 contains 15 residues. CDR1 is SGHRS, CDR2 YFSETQ, per germline. The CDR3 spells CASSLEAGTVDEQFF. In DNA, the CDR3 is TGCGCCAGCAGCTTGGAGGCAGGGACGGTGGATGAGCAGTTCTTC. Variable domain in full (rest from reference TRBV5-1 and TRBJ2-1): KAGVTQTPRYLIKTRGQQVTLSCSPISGHRSVSWYQQTPGQGLQFLFEYFSETQRNKGNFPGRFSGRQFSNSRSEMNVSTLELGDSALYLCASSLEAGTVDEQFFGPGTRLTVL.

This clonotype was counted only a few times. This sequence joins TRBV10-2 and TRBJ2-1, with 9 bases aligning to TRBD1. CDR3 length equals 15 residues. Germline lookup yields CDR1 WSHSY and CDR2 SAAADI. With 10 bases clipped from V and 4 bases from J, the junction kept 11 bases outside the gene matches. Written as DNA, the CDR3 is TGCGCCACCCAGATTAGGACAGGGGCTTACAATGAGCAGTTCTTC. This sequence encodes CATQIRTGAYNEQFF.

The table lists this clonotype with a few counts. The V call is TRBV3-1, the J call TRBJ1-6, with 10 nucleotides matching TRBD1. The CDR3 consists of 16 residues. Germline assignment: CDR1 LGHDT and CDR2 YNNKEL (reference sequence). V was clipped by 3 bases and J by 7 bases; unmatched bases: 6. The CDR3 reads CASSQLTGGGNSPLHF. The CDR3 DNA sequence: TGTGCCAGCAGCCAGCTGACAGGGGGCGGAAATTCACCCCTCCACTTT.

The chain combines TRBV10-3 with TRBJ2-3; no clear D. Germline lookup yields CDR1 ENHRY and CDR2 SYGVKD. V lost 7 bases and J 3 bases, leaving 14 bases between the germline ends. This CDR3 is built from 14 residues. CDR3 residues: CAITERKQTDTQYF. Here the CDR3 DNA reads TGTGCCATCACCGAAAGGAAACAAACAGATACGCAGTATTTT.

This chain uses TRBV11-2 with TRBJ2-4; the match to TRBD1 covers 9 bases. V lost 4 bases and J lost 1; bases outside the gene matches: 14. Germline V gene lookup returns CDR1 SGHAT and CDR2 FQNNGV. This CDR3 is built from 19 residues. CDR3 DNA sequence: TGTGCCAGCAGCTCGGAGAGTGGACAGGGGAAGGTGGCCAAAAACATTCAGTACTTC. Protein product: CASSSESGQGKVAKNIQYF.

This clonotype showed up just a few times. CDR3 DNA: TGTGCCAGCAGCCCTCAGGGACTAGCGGTCGAGCAGTACTTC. This translates into CASSPQGLAVEQYF. The V and J genes are TRBV28 and TRBJ2-7; 11 bases map to TRBD2. The trim removed 6 bases at V and 6 bases at J, leaving 7 bases unmatched. The germline CDR1 and CDR2 sequences are MDHEN and SYDVKM. The CDR3 is made up of 14 amino acids.

This rearrangement joins TRBV20-1 to TRBJ1-2; D might be TRBD1 (5 bases). V was shortened by 0 bases and J by 9 bases, with 20 bases between the two germline ends. There are 15 residues in the CDR3. In germline, CDR1 is DFQATT, CDR2 SNEGSKA (reference sequence). CDR3 sequence: CSARDAGPGVGSYTF. The CDR3 DNA is TGCAGTGCTAGAGATGCGGGACCGGGGGTGGGTAGCTACACCTTC.

This chain joins TRBV9 and TRBJ2-5; perhaps TRBD1 as D (6 bases). The CDR3 spans 15 residues. V lost 0 bases and J lost 4, with 13 bases in between. Per the germline V gene, CDR1 is SGDLS and CDR2 is YYNGEE. The CDR3 loop reads CASSVEQGNGETQYF. The CDR3 bases are TGTGCCAGCAGCGTAGAGCAGGGGAATGGAGAGACCCAGTACTTC.

This clonotype was observed a handful of times. V usage is TRBV18 and J usage is TRBJ2-3, with D possibly matching TRBD1 (6 bases). Germline V gives CDR1 KGHSH, CDR2 LQKENI. This CDR3 region has 13 residues. Between the trimmed V and J ends, which lost 3 bases and 5 bases, there was a span of 9 bases. DNA for the CDR3: TGTGCCAGCTCACCTACAGGGTTAGATACGCAGTATTTT. Translating gives CASSPTGLDTQYF.